Below, 19 T cell receptor beta chains from the same sample are listed, as sequenced in a study of Graves' ophthalmopathy and Graves' hyperthyroidism. RNA served as the template for amplifying TCR beta CDR3 regions. First-round RT-PCR used HTBI primers; second-round multiplex PCR followed. Each CDR3 protein gets one entry after TCRdb re-called the multiplex PCR reads with MiXCR. The sample has about 210,000 distinct CDR3 sequences; approximately 29% are singletons. Sequenced: peripheral blood. These receptors were obtained from a man between 45 and 60 years old with Graves' ophthalmopathy.

The rearrangement links TRBV6-5 to TRBJ1-5; D is undetermined. Germline V CDR1 and CDR2: MNHEY, SVGAGI. The CDR3 spans 15 residues. The V and J ends lost 0 bases and 7 bases respectively, with 13 bases between them. CDR3 protein: CASSYSGGSRQPQHF. For the CDR3, the DNA is TGTGCCAGCAGTTACTCAGGAGGGTCACGGCAGCCCCAGCATTTT.

The chain links TRBV7-2 to TRBJ1-6; no clear D. Per the germline V gene, CDR1 is SGHTA and CDR2 is FQGNSA. The CDR3 is 17 amino acids. V dropped 2 bases and J dropped 0 bases, with 11 bases sitting between them. The CDR3: CASSLTLVSSYNSPLHF. The DNA of the CDR3 is TGTGCCAGCAGCTTAACTCTCGTGAGCTCCTATAATTCACCCCTCCACTTT.

The table lists this clonotype with many counts. The V and J genes are TRBV13 and TRBJ1-2, with TRBD1 matching 9 bases. The CDR3 extends over 12 amino acids. V trimming: 5 bases; J trimming: 8 bases; junction bases outside the gene matches: 3. Germline CDR1 is PRHDT and CDR2 is FYEKMQ (reference sequence). The chain's CDR3 is CASSEDRGGYTF. CDR3 DNA sequence: TGTGCCAGCAGCGAGGACAGGGGCGGCTACACCTTC.

This chain joins TRBV6-2 or TRBV6-3 and TRBJ2-7, with 7 bases aligning to TRBD2. After removal of 2 bases from V and 0 bases from J, the junction contained 4 bases not matched to a gene. Germline V gives CDR1 MNHEY, CDR2 SVGEGT. The CDR3 has 15 amino acids. For the CDR3, the DNA is TGTGCCAGCAGTTACGGGCCGGGGGGCTCCTACGAGCAGTACTTC. Protein: CASSYGPGGSYEQYF.

This clonotype was seen repeatedly, ten times or more. The rearrangement uses TRBV27 and TRBJ2-7; 11 bases align to TRBD1. The CDR3 runs 14 residues. CDR1 is MNHEY and CDR2 is SMNVEV in the germline V gene (reference sequence). With V trimmed by 6 bases and J by 3 bases, 4 bases remained unmatched. CDR3: CASSFGTGGYEQYF. Written as DNA, the CDR3 is TGTGCCAGCAGCTTCGGGACAGGGGGCTACGAGCAGTACTTC.

This clonotype was counted at least ten times. The chain carries TRBV28 and TRBJ2-5, with 7 bases fitting TRBD2. The CDR3 is 16 residues long. V gave up 5 bases and J gave up 5 bases; unmatched junction bases: 14. In germline, CDR1 is MDHEN, CDR2 SYDVKM. CDR3 amino acids: CASSPTGRFLLETQYF. The CDR3 region has the DNA TGTGCCAGCAGTCCTACCGGGAGGTTTTTGCTGGAGACCCAGTACTTC. Full variable domain (remainder filled in from reference TRBV28 and TRBJ2-5): DVKVTQSSRYLVKRTGEKVFLECVQDMDHENMFWYRQDPGLGLRLIYFSYDVKMKEKGDIPEGYSVSREKKERFSLILESASTNQTSMYLCASSPTGRFLLETQYFGPGTRLLVL.

This sequence joins TRBV7-2 and TRBJ1-6, with D perhaps matching TRBD1 (6 bases). CDR1 and CDR2 (germline): SGHTA, FQGNSA. V was shortened by 5 bases and J by 9 bases, with 20 bases between the two germline ends. This CDR3 is built from 16 residues. In nucleotides, the CDR3 is TGTGCCAGCAGCCCCGTCGGGGGGGCGGTCGGTTCACCCCTCCACTTT. It codes for CASSPVGGAVGSPLHF. The complete variable domain, with remaining parts taken from reference TRBV7-2 and TRBJ1-6, reads GAGVSQSPSNKVTEKGKDVELRCDPISGHTALYWYRQSLGQGLEFLIYFQGNSAPDKSGLPSDRFSAERTGGSVSTLTIQRTQQEDSAVYLCASSPVGGAVGSPLHFGNGTRLTVT.

Ten or more counts support this clonotype. The J gene is TRBJ2-2, the V gene TRBV7-9, with TRBD1 matching 9 bases. The CDR3 totals 15 residues. Trimming took 5 bases from V and 5 from J; bases not matched to a gene: 6. The germline V gene encodes CDR1 SEHNR and CDR2 FQNEAQ (reference sequence). In nucleotides, the CDR3 is TGTGCCAGCAGCCCGTGGGACAGGGTGACCGGGGAGCTGTTTTTT. Translated, it gives CASSPWDRVTGELFF.

This clonotype was counted many times. V and J are TRBV30 and TRBJ1-1; a possible D gene is TRBD1 (6 bases). V dropped 4 bases and J dropped 6 bases, with 9 bases sitting between them. Germline lookup yields CDR1 GTSNPN and CDR2 SVGIG (reference sequence). The CDR3 contains 11 residues. The DNA for the CDR3 is TGTGCCTGGAAACAGGGACCTGAAGCTTTCTTT. This sequence encodes CAWKQGPEAFF.

This clonotype was seen repeatedly, ten times or more. The chain links TRBV6-1 to TRBJ2-7; D unclear. The CDR3 consists of 13 residues. V was shortened by 6 bases and J by 2 bases, with 11 bases between the two germline ends. Germline values: CDR1 MNHNS, CDR2 SASEGT. CDR3 protein: CASRFSGPYEQYF. The CDR3 bases are TGTGCCAGCAGGTTCAGTGGCCCCTACGAGCAGTACTTC.

This clonotype was counted ten times or more. The rearrangement links TRBV27 to TRBJ2-2; D is possibly TRBD2 (6 bases). The CDR3 loop spans 12 amino acids. V was shortened by 3 bases and J by 7 bases, with 6 bases between the two germline ends. Germline V lookup: CDR1 MNHEY, CDR2 SMNVEV (reference sequence). The CDR3, as DNA: TGTGCCAGCAGTTTCGGGGGCGGGGAGCTGTTTTTT. Translation: CASSFGGGELFF.

This rearrangement joins TRBV12-3 or TRBV12-4 to TRBJ1-2; D call uncertain. The CDR3 covers 13 residues. With 3 bases removed from V and 6 bases from J, the gap between germline ends came to 11 bases. The CDR3 region has the DNA TGTGCCAGCAGTTTTGAGGGAATGGATGGCTACACCTTC. It yields the protein CASSFEGMDGYTF.

This clonotype has ten or more counts. V and J are TRBV5-8 and TRBJ2-7, with D hard to call. Germline V lookup: CDR1 SGHTS, CDR2 YDEGEE. The V and J ends lost 4 bases and 1 base respectively, with 12 bases between them. The CDR3 spans 14 residues. CDR3 DNA: TGTGCCAGCAGCCCTTCCCGGAGTTCCTACGAGCAGTACTTC. Its translation is CASSPSRSSYEQYF.

This clonotype was recorded many times. The CDR3 DNA follows: TGTGCCAGCGGTCAGGTTCGAAACATTCAGTACTTC. Its translation is CASGQVRNIQYF. The chain has TRBV28 and TRBJ2-4; D is ambiguous. CDR1 and CDR2 (germline): MDHEN, SYDVKM. Between the trimmed V and J ends, which lost 8 bases and 6 bases, there was a span of 11 bases. This CDR3 spans 12 amino acids.

CDR3 sequence: CSATGTGNLNTEAFF. CDR3 DNA: TGCAGTGCTACCGGGACAGGGAACTTGAACACTGAAGCTTTCTTT. The chain couples TRBV20-1 to TRBJ1-1, with 9 bases aligning to TRBD1. Trimming at V came to 4 bases and at J to 0 bases, leaving 6 bases not matched to a gene. The CDR3 contains 15 residues. Germline lookup yields CDR1 DFQATT and CDR2 SNEGSKA (reference sequence).

In this sample, this clonotype turned up many times. The V and J genes are TRBV28 and TRBJ2-7; 14 bases map to TRBD2. CDR1 and CDR2 from the germline V gene are MDHEN and SYDVKM. The CDR3 has 16 amino acids. Trimming took 5 bases from V and 7 from J; bases not matched to a gene: 10. CDR3 in DNA: TGTGCCAGCAGTGCCCATGGGACTAGCGGGAGCCGAGAGCAGTACTTC. Its translation is CASSAHGTSGSREQYF.

This clonotype has ten or more counts. V is TRBV4-1 and J is TRBJ1-2; D remains unclear. CDR1 is MGHRA, CDR2 YSYEKL, per germline. V dropped 4 bases and J dropped 8 bases, with 17 bases sitting between them. CDR3 length: 14 amino acids. The CDR3 region is CASSLYGPEEGYTF. The CDR3 coding sequence is TGCGCCAGCAGCCTTTACGGCCCGGAGGAGGGCTACACCTTC.

This clonotype has at least ten counts. The CDR3 is CASSLGTQREEYF. The CDR3 DNA follows: TGTGCCAGCAGCCTCGGGACTCAGCGGGAGGAGTACTTC. J is TRBJ2-7 and V is TRBV7-9; 9 positions match TRBD2. The CDR3 has 13 amino acids. V was pared by 5 bases and J by 11 bases, with 10 bases of the junction left unmatched. Germline loops: CDR1 SEHNR, CDR2 FQNEAQ (reference sequence). The full variable domain, in which reference TRBV7-9 and TRBJ2-7 provide the parts outside the CDR3, is DTGVSQNPRHKITKRGQNVTFRCDPISEHNRLYWYRQTLGQGPEFLTYFQNEAQLEKSRLLSDRFSAERPKGSFSTLEIQRTEQGDSAMYLCASSLGTQREEYFGPGTRLTVT.

There are many counts of this clonotype. V and J are TRBV11-1 and TRBJ2-7, with 9 bases fitting TRBD2. Germline CDR1 is SGHAT and CDR2 is FQDESV (reference sequence). Trimming removed 4 bases from V and 3 bases from J; junction bases left unmatched: 13. This CDR3 spans 17 amino acids. In nucleotides, the CDR3 is TGTGCCAGCAGCTCAGGACGTGGGACTAGCCATCTCTACGAGCAGTACTTC. It specifies CASSSGRGTSHLYEQYF.